This entry is about one T cell receptor (beta chain). Its antigen is unknown. The data are from a study of T cell responses to AZD1222 COVID-19 vaccine. The protocol was immunoSEQ multiplex PCR, while the TCRdb copy is restricted to in-frame clones and leaves out a portion. The sample contains about 120,000 clones, approximately 90% of which appear only once. Study-level results: Two doses of AZD1222 preceded a rise in Spike-specific TCR breadth and depth.

J was trimmed by 5 bases and V by 2 bases; bases with no gene match: 11. Germline CDR1 and CDR2: LGHDT and YNNKEL (reference sequence). This CDR3 is built from 16 residues. Sequencing was performed on peripheral blood, taken on day 0 of AZD1222 vaccination. The receptor's source is an adult in good health. The J gene is TRBJ2-5, the V gene TRBV3-1 (or the pseudogene TRBV3-2); TRBD2 matches 7 bases. The CDR3 region is CASSQNPSGEGETQYF. In DNA form, the CDR3 reads TGTGCCAGCAGCCAAAACCCTAGCGGCGAGGGGGAGACCCAGTACTTC.